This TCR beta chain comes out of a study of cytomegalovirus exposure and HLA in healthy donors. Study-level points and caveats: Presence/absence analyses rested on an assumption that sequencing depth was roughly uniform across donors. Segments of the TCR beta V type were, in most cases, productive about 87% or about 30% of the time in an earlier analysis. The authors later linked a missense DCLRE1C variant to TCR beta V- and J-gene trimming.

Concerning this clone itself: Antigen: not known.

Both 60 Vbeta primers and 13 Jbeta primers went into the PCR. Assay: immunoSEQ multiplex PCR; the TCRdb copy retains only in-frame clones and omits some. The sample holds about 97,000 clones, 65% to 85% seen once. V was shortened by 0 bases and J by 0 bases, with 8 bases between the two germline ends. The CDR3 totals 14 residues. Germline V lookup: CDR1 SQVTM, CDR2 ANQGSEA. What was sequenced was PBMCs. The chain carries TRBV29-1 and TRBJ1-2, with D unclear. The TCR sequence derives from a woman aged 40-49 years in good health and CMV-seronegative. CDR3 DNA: TGCAGCGTTGAAGATAGTACAGCTAACTATGGCTACACCTTC. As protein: CSVEDSTANYGYTF.